Listed here is a single T cell receptor (beta chain). Assay: immunoSEQ multiplex PCR; the TCRdb copy retains only in-frame clones and omits some. The sample consists of a few hundred thousand clones, about 96% of them appearing once. The sample belongs to a study of shared clonotypes between healthy human individuals. The CDR3 spans 14 residues. V lost 3 bases to trimming and J lost 6 bases, with 12 bases between them. The germline V gene has CDR1 SNHLY and CDR2 FYNNEI. The rearrangement joins TRBV2 to TRBJ1-5; the D gene is possibly TRBD1 (5 bases). This sequence originates from a woman under 40 in good health. Sequencing was done on a sample of naive CD4+ T cells sorted from blood. The subset: CD45RA+ positively selected. Here the CDR3 DNA reads TGTGCCAGCAGTGAGGAGGCAGGGCGTCAGCCCCAGCATTTT. Translated, it gives CASSEEAGRQPQHF.